This T cell receptor (beta chain) is from a study of cytomegalovirus exposure and HLA in healthy donors. Study-wide points: Confirmation in vitro established that a few CMV-associated chains were specific for CMV antigens. Most TCR sequences showed up rarely, but some public TCRs showed up in many donors.

This clone appeared a few times. The antigen is undetermined. PCR used 60 Vbeta primers and 13 Jbeta primers. Original processing methods: Later, an analysis found about 83 million unique TCR beta chains, and about 10 million of these were shared. Profiling relied on immunoSEQ multiplex PCR, and the TCRdb table lists in-frame clones only, not all of them. Clone size and the V and J calls come from that table; the DNA yielded D and trimming. The sample lists roughly 150,000 clones, around three quarters occurring once. V lost 2 bases and J 5 bases, leaving 9 bases between the germline ends. Per the germline V gene, CDR1 is SGHRS and CDR2 is YFSETQ. This CDR3 has 13 amino acids.

The specimen was PBMCs. The clonotype originates from a male donor in good health and CMV-seronegative. The V and J genes are TRBV5-1 and TRBJ2-3; weak D call: TRBD1 (6 bases). In nucleotides, the CDR3 is TGCGCCAGCAGCTTTTCAGGGGAAGATACGCAGTATTTT. It specifies CASSFSGEDTQYF.